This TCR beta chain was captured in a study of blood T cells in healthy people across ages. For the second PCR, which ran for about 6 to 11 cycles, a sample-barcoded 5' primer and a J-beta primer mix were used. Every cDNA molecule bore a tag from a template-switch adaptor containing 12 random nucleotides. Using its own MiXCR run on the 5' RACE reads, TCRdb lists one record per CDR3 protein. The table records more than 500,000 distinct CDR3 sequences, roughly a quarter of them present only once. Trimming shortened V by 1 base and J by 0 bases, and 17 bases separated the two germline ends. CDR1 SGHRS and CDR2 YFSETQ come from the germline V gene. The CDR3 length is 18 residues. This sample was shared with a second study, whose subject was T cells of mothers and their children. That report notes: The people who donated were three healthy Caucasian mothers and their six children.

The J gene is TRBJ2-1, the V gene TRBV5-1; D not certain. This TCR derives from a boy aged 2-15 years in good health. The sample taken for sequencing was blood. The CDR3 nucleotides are TGCGCCAGCAGCTTGCGCCCCGGACGGTCGAGCTCCTACAATGAGCAGTTCTTC. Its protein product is CASSLRPGRSSSYNEQFF.